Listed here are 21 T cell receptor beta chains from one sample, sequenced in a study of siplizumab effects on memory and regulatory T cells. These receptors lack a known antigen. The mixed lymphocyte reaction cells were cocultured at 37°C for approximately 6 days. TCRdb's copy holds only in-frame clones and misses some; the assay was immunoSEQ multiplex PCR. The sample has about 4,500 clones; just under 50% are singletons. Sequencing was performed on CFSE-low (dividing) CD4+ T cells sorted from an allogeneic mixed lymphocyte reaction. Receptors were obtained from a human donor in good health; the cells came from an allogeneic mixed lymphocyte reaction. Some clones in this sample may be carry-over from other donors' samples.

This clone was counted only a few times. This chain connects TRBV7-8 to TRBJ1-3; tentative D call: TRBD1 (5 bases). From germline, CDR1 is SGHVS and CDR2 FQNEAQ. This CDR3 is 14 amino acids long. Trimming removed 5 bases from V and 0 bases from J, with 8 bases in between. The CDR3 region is CASSKQVSGNTIYF. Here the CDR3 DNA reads TGTGCCAGCAGCAAACAGGTCTCTGGAAACACCATATATTTT.

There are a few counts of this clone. Here the CDR3 reads CASSLVWTEFSTDTQYF. The CDR3 DNA sequence: TGTGCCAGCAGCTTAGTTTGGACAGAGTTTAGCACAGATACGCAGTATTTT. This rearrangement joins TRBV7-9 to TRBJ2-3, with D possibly TRBD1 on 6 matching bases. The CDR3 spans 17 residues. Trimming took 1 base from V and 0 from J, leaving 14 bases between them. Per the germline V gene, CDR1 is SEHNR and CDR2 is FQNEAQ (reference sequence).

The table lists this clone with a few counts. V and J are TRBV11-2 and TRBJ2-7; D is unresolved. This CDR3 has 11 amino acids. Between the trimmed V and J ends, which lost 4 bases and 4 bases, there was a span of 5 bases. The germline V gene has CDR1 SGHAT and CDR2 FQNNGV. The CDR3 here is CASSSMYEQYF. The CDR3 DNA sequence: TGTGCCAGCAGCTCGATGTACGAGCAGTACTTC.

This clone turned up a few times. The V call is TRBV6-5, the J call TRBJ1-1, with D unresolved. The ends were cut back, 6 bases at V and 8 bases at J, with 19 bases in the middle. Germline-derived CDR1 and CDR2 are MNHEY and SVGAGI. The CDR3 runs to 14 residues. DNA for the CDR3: TGTGCCAGCAGCCTCGAGCCCTTACGCCCCGAAGCTTTCTTT. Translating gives CASSLEPLRPEAFF.

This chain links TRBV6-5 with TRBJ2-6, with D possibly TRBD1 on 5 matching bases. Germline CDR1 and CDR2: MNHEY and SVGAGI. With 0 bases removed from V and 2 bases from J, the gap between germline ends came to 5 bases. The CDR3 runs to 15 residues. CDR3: CASSYSGAGANVLTF. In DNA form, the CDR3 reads TGTGCCAGCAGTTACTCAGGGGCTGGGGCCAACGTCCTGACTTTC.

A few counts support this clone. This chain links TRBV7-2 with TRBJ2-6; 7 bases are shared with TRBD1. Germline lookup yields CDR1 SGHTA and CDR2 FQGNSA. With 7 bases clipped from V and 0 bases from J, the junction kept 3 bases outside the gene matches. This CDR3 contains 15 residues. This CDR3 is CASNPGGSGANVLTF. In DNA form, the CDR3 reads TGTGCCAGCAACCCAGGGGGCTCTGGGGCCAACGTCCTGACTTTC.

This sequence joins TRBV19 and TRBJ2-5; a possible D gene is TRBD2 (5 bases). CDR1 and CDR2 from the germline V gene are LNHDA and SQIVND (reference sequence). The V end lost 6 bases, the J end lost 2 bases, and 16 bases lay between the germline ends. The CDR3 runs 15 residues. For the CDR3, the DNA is TGTGCCAGTAGCCCGAGGGCCTGGACTCAAGAGACCCAGTACTTC. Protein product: CASSPRAWTQETQYF.

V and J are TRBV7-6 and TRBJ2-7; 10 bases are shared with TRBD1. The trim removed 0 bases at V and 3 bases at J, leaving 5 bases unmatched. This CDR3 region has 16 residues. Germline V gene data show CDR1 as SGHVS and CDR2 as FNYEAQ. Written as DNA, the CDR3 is TGTGCCAGCAGCTTAGCAGGGACAGGGGCCTTCTACGAGCAGTACTTC. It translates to CASSLAGTGAFYEQYF.

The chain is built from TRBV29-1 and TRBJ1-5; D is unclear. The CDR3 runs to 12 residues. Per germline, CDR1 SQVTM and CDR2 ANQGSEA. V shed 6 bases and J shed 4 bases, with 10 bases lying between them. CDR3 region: CSVGRGNQPQHF. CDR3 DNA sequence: TGCAGCGTCGGTCGGGGAAATCAGCCCCAGCATTTT.

The DNA of the CDR3 is TGTGCCAGCAGCTTAGGGGACTTTAACGAGCAGTACTTC. This translates into CASSLGDFNEQYF. The chain has TRBV7-4 and TRBJ2-7; a possible D gene is TRBD2 (6 bases). Trimming shortened V by 1 base and J by 5 bases, and 9 bases separated the two germline ends. Per germline, CDR1 SGHVT and CDR2 SQSDAQ. There are 13 residues in the CDR3.

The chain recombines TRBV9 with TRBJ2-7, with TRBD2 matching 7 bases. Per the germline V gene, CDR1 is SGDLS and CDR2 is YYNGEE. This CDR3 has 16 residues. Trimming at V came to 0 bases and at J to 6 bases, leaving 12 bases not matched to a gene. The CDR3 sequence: CASSVAIAGPEGEQYF. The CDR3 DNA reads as TGTGCCAGCAGCGTAGCTATAGCGGGCCCGGAGGGCGAGCAGTACTTC.

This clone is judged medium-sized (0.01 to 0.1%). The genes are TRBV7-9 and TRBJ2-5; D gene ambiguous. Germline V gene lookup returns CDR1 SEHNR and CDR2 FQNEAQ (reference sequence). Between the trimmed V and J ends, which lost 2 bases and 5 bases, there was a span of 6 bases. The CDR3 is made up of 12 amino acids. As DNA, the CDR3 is TGTGCCAGCAGCTTATCCTCGGAGACCCAGTACTTC. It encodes CASSLSSETQYF.

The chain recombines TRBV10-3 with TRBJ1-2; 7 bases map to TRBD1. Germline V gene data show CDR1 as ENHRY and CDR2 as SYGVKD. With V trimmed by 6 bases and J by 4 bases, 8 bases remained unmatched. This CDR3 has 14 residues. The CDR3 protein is CAIRPIQGPYGYTF. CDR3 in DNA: TGTGCCATCAGGCCAATACAGGGGCCCTATGGCTACACCTTC.

CDR3 region: CASSSLTGGRTEAFF. CDR3 DNA sequence: TGTGCCAGCAGCTCGTTGACAGGGGGGAGAACTGAAGCTTTCTTT. This rearrangement joins TRBV5-5 to TRBJ1-1; TRBD1 agrees at 9 bases. CDR1 is SGHKS and CDR2 is YYEKEE in the germline V gene (reference sequence). CDR3 length equals 15 residues. The J segment lost 5 bases and the V segment lost 3 bases, leaving 8 bases of the junction unmatched.

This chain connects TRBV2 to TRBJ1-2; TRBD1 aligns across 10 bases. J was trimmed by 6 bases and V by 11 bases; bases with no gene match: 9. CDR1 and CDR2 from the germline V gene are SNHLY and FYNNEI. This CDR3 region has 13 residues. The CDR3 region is CARGRGTGDGYTF. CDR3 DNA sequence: TGTGCCCGAGGAAGAGGGACAGGGGATGGCTACACCTTC.

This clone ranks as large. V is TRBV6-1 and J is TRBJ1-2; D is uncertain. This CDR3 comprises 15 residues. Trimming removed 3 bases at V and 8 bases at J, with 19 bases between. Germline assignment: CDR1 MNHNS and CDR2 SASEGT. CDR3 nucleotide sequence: TGTGCCAGCAGTGATCTTCCCCCCGGGCCGAGGGGCTACACCTTC. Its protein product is CASSDLPPGPRGYTF.

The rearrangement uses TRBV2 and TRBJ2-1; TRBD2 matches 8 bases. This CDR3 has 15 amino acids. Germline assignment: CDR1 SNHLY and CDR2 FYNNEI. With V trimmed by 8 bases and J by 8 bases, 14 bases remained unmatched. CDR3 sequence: CASAPVAGLKDEQFF. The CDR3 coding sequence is TGTGCCAGCGCCCCGGTAGCGGGACTTAAGGATGAGCAGTTCTTC. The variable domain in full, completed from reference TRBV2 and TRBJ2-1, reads EPEVTQTPSHQVTQMGQEVILRCVPISNHLYFYWYRQILGQKVEFLVSFYNNEISEKSEIFDDQFSVERPDGSNFTLKIRSTKLEDSAMYFCASAPVAGLKDEQFFGPGTRLTVL.

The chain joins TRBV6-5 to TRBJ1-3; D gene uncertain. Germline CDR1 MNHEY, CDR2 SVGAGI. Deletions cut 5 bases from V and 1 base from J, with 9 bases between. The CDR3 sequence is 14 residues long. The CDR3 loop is CASSERWSGNTIYF. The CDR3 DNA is TGTGCCAGCAGTGAACGATGGTCTGGAAACACCATATATTTT.

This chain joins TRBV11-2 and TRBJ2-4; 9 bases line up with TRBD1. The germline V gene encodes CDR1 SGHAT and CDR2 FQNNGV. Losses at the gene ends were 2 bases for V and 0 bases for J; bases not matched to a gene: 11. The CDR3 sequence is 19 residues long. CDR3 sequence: CASSLRTGGHQGAKNIQYF. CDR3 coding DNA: TGTGCCAGCAGCTTAAGAACAGGGGGCCACCAAGGAGCCAAAAACATTCAGTACTTC.

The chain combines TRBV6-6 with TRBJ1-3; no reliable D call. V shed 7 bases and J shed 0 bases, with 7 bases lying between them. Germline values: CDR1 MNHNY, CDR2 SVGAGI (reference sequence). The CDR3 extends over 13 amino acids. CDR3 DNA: TGTGCCAGCAAAGAGAGCTCTGGAAACACCATATATTTT. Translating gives CASKESSGNTIYF.

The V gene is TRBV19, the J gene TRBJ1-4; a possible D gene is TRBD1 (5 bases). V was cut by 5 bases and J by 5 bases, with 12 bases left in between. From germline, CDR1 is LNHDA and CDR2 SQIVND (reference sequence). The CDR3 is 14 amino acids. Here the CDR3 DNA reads TGTGCCAGTAGTCTGGGACTGCTGAATGAAAAACTGTTTTTT. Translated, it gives CASSLGLLNEKLFF.